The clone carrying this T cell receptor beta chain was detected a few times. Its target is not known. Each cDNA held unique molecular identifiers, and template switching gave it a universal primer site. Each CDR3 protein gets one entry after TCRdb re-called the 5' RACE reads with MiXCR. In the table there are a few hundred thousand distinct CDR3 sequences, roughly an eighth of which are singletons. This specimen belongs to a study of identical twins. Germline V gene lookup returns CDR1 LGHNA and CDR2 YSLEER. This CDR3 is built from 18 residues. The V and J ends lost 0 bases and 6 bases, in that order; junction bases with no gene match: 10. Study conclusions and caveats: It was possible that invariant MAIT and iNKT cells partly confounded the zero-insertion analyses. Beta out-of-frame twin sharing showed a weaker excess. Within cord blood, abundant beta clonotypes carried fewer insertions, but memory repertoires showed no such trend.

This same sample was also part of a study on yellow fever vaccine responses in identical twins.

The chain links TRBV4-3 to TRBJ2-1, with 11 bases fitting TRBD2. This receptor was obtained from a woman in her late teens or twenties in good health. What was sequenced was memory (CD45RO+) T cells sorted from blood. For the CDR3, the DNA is TGCGCCAGCAGCCAAGATACCGGCGGGCTAGCGGGAGGCAATGAGCAGTTCTTC. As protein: CASSQDTGGLAGGNEQFF.